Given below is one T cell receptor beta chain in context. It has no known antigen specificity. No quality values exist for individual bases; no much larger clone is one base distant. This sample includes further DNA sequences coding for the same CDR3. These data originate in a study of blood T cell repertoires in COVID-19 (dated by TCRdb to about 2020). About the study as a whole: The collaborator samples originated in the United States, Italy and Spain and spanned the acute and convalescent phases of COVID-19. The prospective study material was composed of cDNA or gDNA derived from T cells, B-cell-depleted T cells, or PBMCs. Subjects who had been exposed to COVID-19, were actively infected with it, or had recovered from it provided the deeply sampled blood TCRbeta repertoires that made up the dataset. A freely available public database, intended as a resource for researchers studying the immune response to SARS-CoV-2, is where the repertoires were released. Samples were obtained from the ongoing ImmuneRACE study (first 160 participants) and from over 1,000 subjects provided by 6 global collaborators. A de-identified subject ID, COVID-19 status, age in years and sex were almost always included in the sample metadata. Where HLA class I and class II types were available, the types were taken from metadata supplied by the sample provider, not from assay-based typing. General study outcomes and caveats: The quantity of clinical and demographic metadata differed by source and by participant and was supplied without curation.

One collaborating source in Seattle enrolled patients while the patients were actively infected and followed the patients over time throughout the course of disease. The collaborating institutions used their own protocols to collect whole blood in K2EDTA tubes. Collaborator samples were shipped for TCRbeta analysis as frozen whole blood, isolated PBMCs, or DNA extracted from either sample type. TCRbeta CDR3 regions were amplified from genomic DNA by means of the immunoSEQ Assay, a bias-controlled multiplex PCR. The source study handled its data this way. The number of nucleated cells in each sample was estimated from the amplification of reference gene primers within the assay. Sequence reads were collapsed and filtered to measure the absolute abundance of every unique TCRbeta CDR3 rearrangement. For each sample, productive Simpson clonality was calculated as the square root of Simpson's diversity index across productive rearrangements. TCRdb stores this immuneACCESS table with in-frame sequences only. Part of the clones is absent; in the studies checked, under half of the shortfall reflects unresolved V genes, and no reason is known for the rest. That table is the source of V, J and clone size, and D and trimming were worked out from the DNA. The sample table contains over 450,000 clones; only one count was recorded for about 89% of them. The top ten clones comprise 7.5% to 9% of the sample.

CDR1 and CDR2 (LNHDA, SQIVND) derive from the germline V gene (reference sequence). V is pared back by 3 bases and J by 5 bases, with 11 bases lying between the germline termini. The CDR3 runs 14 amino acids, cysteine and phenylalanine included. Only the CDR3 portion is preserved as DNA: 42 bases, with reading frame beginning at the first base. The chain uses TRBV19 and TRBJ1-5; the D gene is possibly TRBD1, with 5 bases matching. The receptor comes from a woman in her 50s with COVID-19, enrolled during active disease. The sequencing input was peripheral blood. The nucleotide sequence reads TGTGCCAGTAGTATGGGGCAGGGTTATCAGCCCCAGCATTTT. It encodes CASSMGQGYQPQHF. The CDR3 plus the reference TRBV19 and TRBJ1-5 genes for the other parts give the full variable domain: DGGITQSPKYLFRKEGQNVTLSCEQNLNHDAMYWYRQDPGQGLRLIYYSQIVNDFQKGDIAEGYSVSREKKESFPLTVTSAQKNPTAFYLCASSMGQGYQPQHFGDGTRLSIL.